These T cell receptor beta chains were read from a single sample in a study of CD8 T cells in Susac syndrome. TCRdb processed the immunoSEQ multiplex PCR reads anew with MiXCR; each CDR3 protein has one entry. The sample consists of around 270,000 distinct CDR3 sequences, over 75% of them appearing once. Sequenced sample: CD8+ T cells from PBMCs. The receptors come from a human donor with multiple sclerosis. Both conserved end residues are part of each CDR3. The D gene is left open where the match is weak. Where a row states a size, it is once, few, many or the class of an expanded clone; other rows omit it.

J gene,V gene,clone size,D gene,CDR3 protein,CDR3 DNA
TRBJ2-3,TRBV27,NA,NA,CASSLRTSTDTQYF,TGTGCCAGCAGCCTTCGTACTAGCACAGATACGCAGTATTTT
TRBJ2-1,TRBV9,NA,NA,CASSVVGLDYNEQFF,TGTGCCAGCAGCGTAGTAGGGCTAGACTACAATGAGCAGTTCTTC
TRBJ1-4,TRBV28,NA,NA,CASSQYPSQGEKLFF,TGTGCCAGCAGTCAATACCCCTCTCAAGGAGAAAAACTGTTTTTT
TRBJ2-3,TRBV7-9,NA,NA,CANSGYTDTQYF,TGTGCCAACTCAGGGTACACAGATACGCAGTATTTT
TRBJ2-5,TRBV9,NA,NA,CASSPPGGWETQYF,TGTGCCAGCAGCCCCCCAGGCGGTTGGGAGACCCAGTACTTC
TRBJ1-1,TRBV5-1,NA,NA,CASSLVSLGAELMNTEAFF,TGCGCCAGCAGCTTGGTCAGTTTGGGGGCGGAATTAATGAACACTGAAGCTTTCTTT
TRBJ2-1,TRBV4-1,NA,NA,CASSQWGTTEKYNEQFF,TGCGCCAGCAGCCAATGGGGGACGACGGAGAAATACAATGAGCAGTTCTTC
TRBJ1-2,TRBV12-3/TRBV12-4,NA,TRBD1,CASTPRVEGAHGYTF,TGTGCCAGCACTCCTCGAGTGGAGGGGGCGCACGGCTACACCTTC
TRBJ1-1,TRBV6-5,NA,NA,CASSYTGLRTEAFF,TGTGCCAGCAGTTACACAGGATTACGCACTGAAGCTTTCTTT
TRBJ1-4,TRBV3-1,NA,TRBD1,CASSQGLGQGGGKLFF,TGTGCCAGCAGCCAAGGTTTGGGACAGGGGGGCGGAAAACTGTTTTTT
TRBJ2-7,TRBV3-1,NA,NA,CASSPFTGIYEQYF,TGTGCCAGCAGCCCTTTTACAGGGATCTACGAGCAGTACTTC
TRBJ1-4,TRBV25-1,NA,NA,CASSARGATNEKLFF,TGTGCCAGCAGTGCGCGGGGGGCAACTAATGAAAAACTGTTTTTT
TRBJ2-7,TRBV19,NA,NA,CASSMGAGAGIHEQYF,TGTGCCAGTAGTATGGGTGCCGGTGCAGGAATCCACGAGCAGTACTTC
TRBJ1-4,TRBV15,NA,NA,CATSREFTGTTNEKLFF,TGTGCCACCAGCAGAGAGTTCACAGGTACAACTAATGAAAAACTGTTTTTT
TRBJ1-1,TRBV27,once,NA,CATRIGVLAFF,TGTGCCACTCGGATCGGGGTCCTAGCTTTCTTT